These 21 T cell receptor beta chains originate from one sample sequenced in a study of T-cell memory formation after mild COVID-19. TCRdb reprocessed the 5' RACE reads via MiXCR and lists one record per CDR3 protein. Of 200,000 to 250,000 distinct CDR3 sequences in the sample, approximately 15% were seen once. The specimen sequenced was PBMCs or a T cell subset sorted from them (not recorded which). The receptors come from an adult woman who had mild COVID-19 (a few samples of this study predate the infection). Cell type and time point are not known.

This clonotype was seen repeatedly, ten times or more. V usage is TRBV24-1 and J usage is TRBJ2-1; D is unclear. Deletions cut 5 bases from V and 2 bases from J, with 6 bases between. Germline assignment: CDR1 KGHDR and CDR2 SFDVKD. There are 13 residues in the CDR3. The CDR3: CATSAPAYNEQFF. As DNA, the CDR3 is TGTGCCACCAGTGCTCCCGCCTACAATGAGCAGTTCTTC.

The rearrangement joins TRBV2 to TRBJ1-1; no reliable D call. The CDR3 is made up of 15 amino acids. Germline CDR1 SNHLY, CDR2 FYNNEI. Trimming removed 6 bases from V and 5 bases from J, with 19 bases in between. As DNA, the CDR3 is TGTGCCAGCAGCCACCAGTTTTGGGGAGGGACTGAAGCTTTCTTT. It translates to CASSHQFWGGTEAFF.

This clonotype has a handful of counts. V is TRBV10-2 and J is TRBJ2-1; D gene unclear. Trimming pared 0 bases from V and 4 bases from J, leaving 10 bases between. The CDR3 extends over 15 amino acids. Germline-derived CDR1 and CDR2 are WSHSY and SAAADI. CDR3 nucleotides: TGCGCCAGCAGTGAGTCGATAAACGGTTACAATGAGCAGTTCTTC. Translating it yields CASSESINGYNEQFF.

This clonotype has only a few counts. This chain links TRBV7-2 with TRBJ2-7; 10 nucleotides match TRBD2. The CDR3 runs 15 residues. V dropped 5 bases and J dropped 1; count of bases not matched to a gene: 5. Germline V gene lookup returns CDR1 SGHTA and CDR2 FQGNSA. The CDR3 reads CASSSTSGASYEQYF. As DNA, the CDR3 is TGTGCCAGCAGCAGCACTAGCGGGGCTTCCTACGAGCAGTACTTC.

The DNA for the CDR3 is TGTGCCAGTAGTAAAGGGACAGGGTCTAATCAGCCCCAGCATTTT. Its protein is CASSKGTGSNQPQHF. The rearrangement joins TRBV19 to TRBJ1-5, with 9 bases that match TRBD1. The germline V gene has CDR1 LNHDA and CDR2 SQIVND (reference sequence). The CDR3 totals 15 residues. Trimming removed 4 bases from V and 4 bases from J; junction bases left unmatched: 5.

This clonotype was counted between two and nine times. The gene calls are TRBV21-1 and TRBJ2-5; the D call TRBD1 from the table was never checked on the DNA. TRBV21-1 is described as a pseudogene. The CDR3 contains 18 residues. The DNA of the CDR3 is TGTGCCAGCAGCACTACAGGGGGCGAGCGGGAATTCCAAGAGACCCAGTACTTC. Protein: CASSTTGGEREFQETQYF.

In its sample, this clonotype was seen many times. The chain recombines TRBV12-3 or TRBV12-4 with TRBJ2-1; D remains ambiguous. CDR3 length equals 11 residues. V was pared by 7 bases and J by 7 bases, with 8 bases between. The CDR3 DNA reads as TGTGCCAGCACCCTAGGGAATGAGCAGTTCTTC. Its translation: CASTLGNEQFF.

The CDR3 reads CASSLVPDTGELFF. The CDR3 DNA sequence: TGTGCCAGCAGTTTAGTGCCGGACACCGGGGAGCTGTTTTTT. The V call is TRBV12-3 or TRBV12-4, the J call TRBJ2-2; D is ambiguous. Trimming removed 1 base from V and 3 bases from J, with 6 bases in between. The CDR3 extends over 14 amino acids.

The chain carries TRBV4-2 and TRBJ2-5; D remains ambiguous. The CDR3 loop spans 13 amino acids. Germline V lookup: CDR1 LGHNA, CDR2 YNFKEQ. Trimming took off 1 base at V and 3 bases at J, with 6 bases between the two ends. CDR3 coding DNA: TGTGCCAGCAGCCAAGCCAACGAAGAGACCCAGTACTTC. It yields the protein CASSQANEETQYF.

The chain couples TRBV6-2 or TRBV6-3 to TRBJ2-1; 9 bases line up with TRBD2. The CDR3 spans 16 residues. Trimming cost V 6 bases and J 9 bases; bases outside gene matches: 15. Germline CDR1 and CDR2: MNHEY and SVGEGT. CDR3 sequence (DNA): TGTGCCAGCAGGCGGACGGGGCGGGAGGGCCTCGTTGAGCAGTTCTTC. It encodes CASRRTGREGLVEQFF.

The chain employs TRBV12-3 or TRBV12-4 and TRBJ2-3, with TRBD2 identical over 7 bases. This CDR3 has 16 residues. Losses at the gene ends were 5 bases for V and 2 bases for J; bases not matched to a gene: 10. The chain's CDR3 is CASSPGLVRATDTQYF. The CDR3 DNA sequence: TGTGCCAGCAGTCCCGGACTAGTTAGGGCCACAGATACGCAGTATTTT.

This clonotype was detected only a few times. This chain links TRBV5-6 with TRBJ1-2, with D possibly TRBD1 on 5 matching bases. The CDR3 length is 14 residues. Germline lookup yields CDR1 SGHDT and CDR2 YYEEEE. Trimming left V 5 bases short and J 5 bases short, with 16 bases between. This CDR3 is CASRGRGAGYGYTF. The DNA for the CDR3 is TGTGCCAGCAGAGGCCGCGGGGCAGGTTATGGCTACACCTTC.

A few counts support this clonotype. The chain links TRBV20-1 to TRBJ1-2, with no clear D. V lost 0 bases and J lost 2, with 7 bases in between. CDR3 size: 13 residues. Germline CDR1 and CDR2: DFQATT and SNEGSKA (reference sequence). CDR3 bases: TGCAGTGCTAGAGAAGGGTTGAACTATGGCTACACCTTC. This encodes CSAREGLNYGYTF.

The chain carries TRBV7-2 and TRBJ2-3, with 8 positions matching TRBD2. The CDR3 has 15 amino acids. J was trimmed by 1 base and V by 6 bases; bases with no gene match: 6. Germline CDR1 SGHTA, CDR2 FQGNSA. The CDR3 DNA reads TGTGCCAGCAGAATTAGCGGGAAGGGCACAGATACGCAGTATTTT. Translating it yields CASRISGKGTDTQYF.

This clonotype came up a few times. The chain employs TRBV12-3 or TRBV12-4 and TRBJ2-3; 7 nucleotides align to TRBD1. The CDR3 is 15 amino acids. V shed 2 bases, J shed 3 bases, and the junction held 5 bases outside the gene matches. DNA of the CDR3: TGTGCCAGCAGTTTACGCCCGGGACAGACAGATACGCAGTATTTT. Residues: CASSLRPGQTDTQYF.

This clonotype appeared a few times. The genes are TRBV27 and TRBJ2-7, with 9 bases identical to TRBD1. CDR1 and CDR2 (germline): MNHEY, SMNVEV (reference sequence). The CDR3 totals 15 residues. Germline trimming cut 3 bases from V and 7 bases from J; bases unmatched to any gene: 10. The CDR3 DNA reads as TGTGCCAGCAGTTTTGTGGGACAGGGTAAAGGAGAGCAGTACTTC. Protein sequence: CASSFVGQGKGEQYF.

The chain joins TRBV6-1 to TRBJ1-1; D possibly corresponds to TRBD1 (5 bases). Germline CDR1 reads MNHNS; CDR2 reads SASEGT. CDR3 length: 13 residues. V lost 6 bases, J lost 6 bases, and 14 bases lay in between. The CDR3 DNA reads TGTGCCAGCAGAAGAGAGACAGTAGCTGAAGCTTTCTTT. It encodes CASRRETVAEAFF.

This clonotype was found a few times. This chain joins TRBV5-1 and TRBJ2-5; 7 bases fit TRBD2. This CDR3 contains 14 residues. V lost 0 bases, J lost 5 bases, and 4 bases stayed unmatched. Germline CDR1 and CDR2: SGHRS and YFSETQ. CDR3 amino acids: CASSLEPAGETQYF. In nucleotides, the CDR3 is TGCGCCAGCAGCTTGGAACCAGCGGGGGAGACCCAGTACTTC.

This clonotype was counted between two and nine times. The chain recombines TRBV3-1 with TRBJ2-2; D gene uncertain. The CDR3 totals 15 residues. CDR1 LGHDT and CDR2 YNNKEL come from the germline V gene (reference sequence). Trimming took off 0 bases at V and 5 bases at J, with 10 bases between the two ends. For the CDR3, the DNA is TGTGCCAGCAGCCAAGAAGGGCTAGATACCGGGGAGCTGTTTTTT. Its protein product is CASSQEGLDTGELFF.

The sample holds a few counts of this clonotype. The chain joins TRBV28 to TRBJ2-1; tentative D call: TRBD1 (6 bases). Deletions cut 4 bases from V and 5 bases from J, with 12 bases between. The CDR3 has 14 residues. Germline V gene lookup returns CDR1 MDHEN and CDR2 SYDVKM. In nucleotides, the CDR3 is TGTGCCAGCAGTTCGCAGGGGATTGACAATGAGCAGTTCTTC. Encoded protein: CASSSQGIDNEQFF.

This clonotype was found once. V gene TRBV7-8 combines with J gene TRBJ2-5; the D is unclear. Germline-derived CDR1 and CDR2 are SGHVS and FQNEAQ. The CDR3 spans 16 residues. The V end lost 4 bases, the J end lost 2 bases, and 17 bases lay between the germline ends. The DNA of the CDR3 is TGTGCCAGCAGCTCTATCGGGCTTCGGAGACAAGAGACCCAGTACTTC. It translates to CASSSIGLRRQETQYF.